A single sample gave rise to the 15 T cell receptor beta chains below, sequenced in a study of blood T cells in healthy people across ages. Sample-barcoded 5' priming and a J-beta primer mix drove a second PCR of roughly 7 to 11 cycles. TCRdb used MiXCR to reprocess the 5' RACE reads, holding one entry per CDR3 protein. The sample holds around 990,000 distinct CDR3 sequences, 35% to 45% seen once. Sequenced input: blood. These receptors originate from a man aged 18 to 35 in good health.

The genes are TRBV2 and TRBJ1-5, with TRBD1 as a possible D gene (6 bases). V gave up 11 bases and J gave up 1 base, with 12 bases separating them. Germline V gives CDR1 SNHLY, CDR2 FYNNEI. The CDR3 sequence is 13 residues long. CDR3 residues: CAVAGASNQPQHF. CDR3 sequence (DNA): TGTGCCGTGGCGGGGGCGAGCAATCAGCCCCAGCATTTT.

With respect to this clonotype: This may be a read error: a much more frequent sequence differs by one nucleotide. The chain is built from TRBV15 and TRBJ2-3; no clear D. Germline values: CDR1 LNHNV, CDR2 YYDKDF (reference sequence). The CDR3 totals 13 residues. The chain's CDR3 is CAISFGRTDTQYF. CDR3 coding DNA: TGTGCCATCAGCTTTGGCCGCACAGATACGCAGTATTTT. Full variable domain (missing parts from reference TRBV15 and TRBJ2-3): DAMVIQNPRYQVTQFGKPVTLSCSQTLNHNVMYWYQQKSSQAPKLLFHYYDKDFNNEADTPDNFQSRRPNTSFCFLDIRSPGLGDTAMYLCAISFGRTDTQYFGPGTRLTVL.

The V and J genes are TRBV12-3 or TRBV12-4 and TRBJ2-3; D may be TRBD2 (6 bases). V lost 5 bases and J 3 bases, leaving 18 bases between the germline ends. CDR3 length: 16 residues. CDR3 amino acids: CASSTSGRILTDTQYF. CDR3 bases: TGTGCCAGCAGTACCTCAGGGAGGATCCTGACAGATACGCAGTATTTT.

This clonotype occurred a few times. The V and J genes are TRBV9 and TRBJ2-1; maybe TRBD2 (5 bases). Trimming shortened V by 4 bases and J by 7 bases, and 18 bases separated the two germline ends. The CDR3 spans 15 residues. CDR1 and CDR2 (germline): SGDLS, YYNGEE. CDR3 sequence: CASSQIYSEGNEQFF. DNA for the CDR3: TGTGCCAGCAGCCAGATTTACTCAGAGGGAAATGAGCAGTTCTTC. Supplemented by reference TRBV9 and TRBJ2-1, the full variable domain reads DSGVTQTPKHLITATGQRVTLRCSPRSGDLSVYWYQQSLDQGLQFLIQYYNGEERAKGNILERFSAQQFPDLHSELNLSSLELGDSALYFCASSQIYSEGNEQFFGPGTRLTVL.

This clonotype has a handful of counts. V and J are TRBV5-6 and TRBJ2-1; 7 bases are a match to TRBD1. This CDR3 region has 13 residues. Germline CDR1 reads SGHDT; CDR2 reads YYEEEE. The junction had 2 bases not matched to a gene; V was cut back by 2 bases and J by 6 bases. CDR3 residues: CASSFGQVNEQFF. CDR3 coding DNA: TGTGCCAGCAGCTTTGGACAGGTCAATGAGCAGTTCTTC.

This chain uses TRBV6-6 with TRBJ2-7; D could derive from TRBD1 or TRBD2 (5 bases each). With 5 bases removed from V and 7 bases from J, the gap between germline ends came to 15 bases. Per the germline V gene, CDR1 is MNHNY and CDR2 is SVGAGI (reference sequence). This CDR3 has 13 amino acids. The chain's CDR3 is CASSDAADNEQYF. In DNA, the CDR3 is TGTGCCAGCAGTGACGCAGCGGACAATGAGCAGTACTTC.

There are a few counts of this clonotype. The rearrangement uses TRBV27 and TRBJ2-5; TRBD2 is a possible D gene (6 bases). From germline, CDR1 is MNHEY and CDR2 SMNVEV (reference sequence). Deletions cut 3 bases from V and 11 bases from J, with 16 bases between. This CDR3 comprises 13 residues. The CDR3 DNA sequence: TGTGCCAGCAGTTTGGCAGGGACGGGAGAGCAGTACTTC. This sequence encodes CASSLAGTGEQYF.

This clonotype occurred a few times. The V and J genes are TRBV7-2 and TRBJ1-2; the match to TRBD1 covers 9 bases. This CDR3 contains 15 residues. Germline loops: CDR1 SGHTA, CDR2 FQGNSA. V dropped 5 bases and J dropped 4; count of bases not matched to a gene: 8. The CDR3 bases are TGTGCCAGCAGCATACCGGGACAGGGTTCCTATGGCTACACCTTC. Its protein is CASSIPGQGSYGYTF.

This clonotype was found a few times. The chain links TRBV6-2 or TRBV6-3 to TRBJ2-5; 7 bases match TRBD2. The CDR3 totals 14 residues. V dropped 6 bases and J dropped 5; count of bases not matched to a gene: 9. The germline V gene has CDR1 MNHEY and CDR2 SVGEGT. The CDR3 reads CASRETSDSETQYF. The CDR3 bases are TGTGCCAGCAGGGAAACTAGCGATTCGGAGACCCAGTACTTC.

The genes are TRBV18 and TRBJ2-7; 7 bases agree with TRBD2. Looked up from germline, CDR1 is KGHSH and CDR2 is LQKENI. CDR3 length equals 15 residues. Germline trimming cut 0 bases from V and 7 bases from J; bases unmatched to any gene: 9. The CDR3 nucleotides read TGTGCCAGCTCACCACCGTCCGGGAGCGGGAATGAGCAGTACTTC. Residues: CASSPPSGSGNEQYF. Full variable domain (missing parts from reference TRBV18 and TRBJ2-7): NAGVMQNPRHLVRRRGQEARLRCSPMKGHSHVYWYRQLPEEGLKFMVYLQKENIIDESGMPKERFSAEFPKEGPSILRIQQVVRGDSAAYFCASSPPSGSGNEQYFGPGTRLTVT.

Points on this clonotype: The junction shows a germline mismatch at one end, possibly a read error. The rearrangement uses TRBV5-8 and TRBJ1-3; D ambiguous. This CDR3 is 14 amino acids long. Germline lookup yields CDR1 SGHTS and CDR2 YDEGEE. The CDR3 reads CASSLLWTGNTIYF. Written as DNA, the CDR3 is TGCGCCAGCAGCTTGTTATGGACTGGAAACACCATATATTTT.

This clonotype was counted between two and nine times. The J gene is TRBJ2-1, the V gene TRBV20-1, with a possible D match to TRBD2 (5 bases). V dropped 3 bases and J dropped 3 bases, with 9 bases sitting between them. Germline loops: CDR1 DFQATT, CDR2 SNEGSKA (reference sequence). This CDR3 is built from 13 residues. The CDR3 DNA reads TGCAGTGCTAGCGGGGAGCTCTACAATGAGCAGTTCTTC. This translates into CSASGELYNEQFF.

This CDR3 is CASSLVGRDSSGANVLTF. Written as DNA, the CDR3 is TGTGCCAGCAGTTTAGTGGGGAGGGACAGTTCTGGGGCCAACGTCCTGACTTTC. The chain has TRBV27 and TRBJ2-6; D may correspond to TRBD1 or TRBD2 (7 bases each). CDR1 and CDR2 (germline): MNHEY, SMNVEV (reference sequence). V gave up 2 bases and J gave up 1 base, with 15 bases separating them. CDR3 length: 18 amino acids. The whole variable domain, filled in from reference TRBV27 and TRBJ2-6, reads EAQVTQNPRYLITVTGKKLTVTCSQNMNHEYMSWYRQDPGLGLRQIYYSMNVEVTDKGDVPEGYKVSRKEKRNFPLILESPSPNQTSLYFCASSLVGRDSSGANVLTFGAGSRLTVL.

This clonotype has a handful of counts. The V and J genes are TRBV10-3 and TRBJ1-2, with D hard to call. CDR3 size: 13 residues. Germline V gene lookup returns CDR1 ENHRY and CDR2 SYGVKD. Trimming removed 0 bases at V and 8 bases at J, with 10 bases between. The CDR3 sequence is CAISESTRGGYTF. The CDR3 DNA reads as TGTGCCATCAGTGAGTCGACTCGTGGAGGCTACACCTTC.

This clonotype showed up just a few times. The rearrangement uses TRBV7-2 and TRBJ2-1, with 8 bases that match TRBD2. Germline V lookup: CDR1 SGHTA, CDR2 FQGNSA. The junction had 3 bases not matched to a gene; V was cut back by 3 bases and J by 8 bases. This CDR3 has 13 residues. The CDR3 sequence: CASSLELADEQFF. For the CDR3, the DNA is TGTGCCAGCAGCTTGGAACTAGCGGATGAGCAGTTCTTC. Supplemented by reference TRBV7-2 and TRBJ2-1, the full variable domain reads GAGVSQSPSNKVTEKGKDVELRCDPISGHTALYWYRQSLGQGLEFLIYFQGNSAPDKSGLPSDRFSAERTGGSVSTLTIQRTQQEDSAVYLCASSLELADEQFFGPGTRLTVL.